Listed below are T cell receptor beta chains from one sample, sequenced in a study of CD8 T cells in Susac syndrome. MiXCR, applied by TCRdb to the immunoSEQ multiplex PCR reads, yields one record per CDR3 protein. Of 100,000 to 150,000 distinct CDR3 sequences in the sample, around 75% were seen once. The sequencing input was CD8+ T cells from PBMCs. These receptors all stem from a human donor with multiple sclerosis. Each CDR3 is given without its conserved first and last residue.

v_gene: TRBV19; j_gene: TRBJ2-6; CDR3aa: ASSWDRYISGANVLT
v_gene: TRBV12-3/TRBV12-4; j_gene: TRBJ1-2; CDR3aa: ASSPYRFRGYT
v_gene: TRBV7-9; j_gene: TRBJ2-6; CDR3aa: ASSGGTGLLWANVLT
v_gene: TRBV5-1; j_gene: TRBJ2-2; CDR3aa: ASSLAFWVGNTGELF
v_gene: TRBV5-6; j_gene: TRBJ1-3; CDR3aa: ASSFRWDPGNTIY
v_gene: TRBV11-2; j_gene: TRBJ1-2; CDR3aa: ASSLGTAHGYT
v_gene: TRBV20-1; j_gene: TRBJ2-1; CDR3aa: SARDGLAGMGEQF
v_gene: TRBV6-5; j_gene: TRBJ2-1; CDR3aa: ASSYARDRAYNEQF
v_gene: TRBV6-5; j_gene: TRBJ1-5; CDR3aa: ASSYAQGNQPQH
v_gene: TRBV7-8; j_gene: TRBJ1-5; CDR3aa: ASSLKQGLNQPQH
v_gene: TRBV7-8; j_gene: TRBJ2-6; CDR3aa: ASSPDRGLGANVLT
v_gene: TRBV27; j_gene: TRBJ1-1; CDR3aa: AVGSTPVEAF
v_gene: TRBV20-1; j_gene: TRBJ1-2; CDR3aa: SATRTGQTFDYGYT
v_gene: TRBV2; j_gene: TRBJ2-5; CDR3aa: ASRGYSGTGETQY
v_gene: TRBV9; j_gene: TRBJ1-2; CDR3aa: ASSPSGTGWKGYT
v_gene: TRBV2; j_gene: TRBJ2-7; CDR3aa: ATLSPPEQY